The source of this T cell receptor beta chain is a study of blood T cell repertoires in COVID-19. About the research overall: Both acute and convalescent COVID-19 samples were obtained from the United States, Italy and Spain. The cDNA or gDNA used as material had been derived from T cells, B-cell-depleted T cells, or PBMCs.

In germline, CDR1 is LGHDT, CDR2 YNNKEL (reference sequence). This CDR3 has 16 amino acids. Trimming pared 5 bases from V and 2 bases from J, leaving 16 bases between. Clones were sequenced by immunoSEQ multiplex PCR, and TCRdb holds only the in-frame ones, with some missing. This table has about 230,000 clones, roughly 80% appearing once. The clonotype originates from a woman aged 50 to 60 with acute or convalescent COVID-19. The source material was peripheral blood. This rearrangement joins TRBV3-1 (or the pseudogene TRBV3-2) to TRBJ2-1; weak D call: TRBD2 (6 bases). The CDR3 region has the DNA TGTGCCAGCAGCACCGACTATAGCGGAGCCTACAATGAGCAGTTCTTC. It specifies CASSTDYSGAYNEQFF.